These 22 T cell receptor beta chains were all obtained from the same sample, sequenced in a study of T cell responses to AZD1222 COVID-19 vaccine. The assay was immunoSEQ multiplex PCR, and TCRdb's table has in-frame clones only and misses some. The sample records fewer than 200,000 clones, 87% being singletons. Sample: peripheral blood, taken 28 days after the second AZD1222 dose. The origin of the receptors is an adult who received the AZD1222 COVID-19 vaccine.

The chain links TRBV10-3 to TRBJ1-1; D gene unclear. Germline CDR1 reads ENHRY; CDR2 reads SYGVKD. Trimming cost V 0 bases and J 5 bases, with 7 bases left between them. The CDR3 is 13 amino acids. CDR3 sequence (DNA): TGTGCCATCAGTGAGTCGCGAGGGACTGAAGCTTTCTTT. As protein: CAISESRGTEAFF.

V is TRBV4-3 and J is TRBJ2-1, with D possibly matching TRBD2 (6 bases). Germline V gene sequence: CDR1 LGHNA, CDR2 YSLEER. There are 16 residues in the CDR3. With 0 bases removed from V and 2 bases from J, the gap between germline ends came to 11 bases. CDR3 loop: CASSQDPAGTYNEQFF. In DNA, the CDR3 is TGCGCCAGCAGCCAAGATCCCGCGGGGACCTACAATGAGCAGTTCTTC.

The rearrangement links TRBV6-2 or TRBV6-3 to TRBJ1-2; 9 bases align to TRBD1. Unmatched junction bases numbered 13, after V lost 6 bases and J lost 5 bases. The CDR3 length is 16 residues. Per the germline V gene, CDR1 is MNHEY and CDR2 is SVGEGT. In DNA form, the CDR3 reads TGTGCCAGCAGCCCCCGCCCGGGACAGGGCTTTTATGGCTACACCTTC. Protein: CASSPRPGQGFYGYTF.

The chain recombines TRBV27 with TRBJ1-4; a weak D match, TRBD1 (6 bases). The CDR3 runs to 14 residues. Trimming left V 5 bases short and J 6 bases short, with 13 bases between. From germline, CDR1 is MNHEY and CDR2 SMNVEV (reference sequence). CDR3 protein: CASSLGGFYEKLFF. In DNA, the CDR3 is TGTGCCAGCAGTCTAGGGGGATTTTATGAAAAACTGTTTTTT.

The gene calls are TRBV25-1 and TRBJ1-2; a possible D gene is TRBD1 (5 bases). The V end lost 6 bases, the J end lost 4 bases, and 12 bases lay between the germline ends. Germline V gene sequence: CDR1 MGHDK, CDR2 SYGVNS. The CDR3 extends over 13 amino acids. CDR3 amino acids: CASSPGTFYGYTF. The CDR3 DNA follows: TGTGCCAGCAGCCCCGGGACCTTCTATGGCTACACCTTC.

V and J are TRBV18 and TRBJ2-3; D is perhaps TRBD2 (6 bases). The CDR3 is 13 residues long. CDR1 and CDR2 (germline): KGHSH, LQKENI. V shed 2 bases and J shed 10 bases, with 13 bases lying between them. The CDR3 nucleotides are TGTGCCAGCTCACCAGGGGGGAAAGCATCGCAGTATTTT. Translated, it gives CASSPGGKASQYF.

V usage is TRBV9 and J usage is TRBJ1-4, with 7 nucleotides matching TRBD1. V lost 4 bases to trimming and J lost 7 bases; unmatched junction nucleotides: 10. From germline, CDR1 is SGDLS and CDR2 YYNGEE. This CDR3 has 15 residues. CDR3 nucleotides: TGTGCCAGCAGCCTACGACAGGGCGGTGTTGAAAAACTGTTTTTT. It encodes CASSLRQGGVEKLFF.

The rearrangement joins TRBV5-1 to TRBJ2-1, with no clear D. The CDR3 sequence is 14 residues long. Germline CDR1 SGHRS, CDR2 YFSETQ. V lost 4 bases, J lost 4 bases, and 12 bases lay in between. The CDR3 sequence: CASSPPRGYNEQFF. The CDR3 DNA reads as TGCGCCAGCAGCCCGCCTCGTGGTTACAATGAGCAGTTCTTC.

A remark on this clone: One junction end does not reproduce the germline sequence, and a read error may be involved. V and J are TRBV2 and TRBJ1-6; tentatively, D is TRBD1 (5 bases). Germline V CDR1 and CDR2: SNHLY, FYNNEI. The CDR3 spans 15 residues. CDR3 sequence: CASREEGSGSFPLHF. The CDR3 nucleotides are TGTGCCAGCAGAGAAGAGGGGTCGGGCTCTTTCCCCCTCCACTTT.

This clone showed up just a few times. The J gene is TRBJ1-4, the V gene TRBV5-5, with D perhaps TRBD1 (6 bases). The CDR3 runs to 15 residues. Trimming left V 3 bases short and J 2 bases short, with 11 bases between. Germline lookup yields CDR1 SGHKS and CDR2 YYEKEE (reference sequence). CDR3 sequence reads: CASSWGGGTNEKLFF. CDR3 coding DNA: TGTGCCAGCAGCTGGGGCGGGGGCACTAATGAAAAACTGTTTTTT. The full variable domain, rest sourced from reference TRBV5-5 and TRBJ1-4, is DAGVTQSPTHLIKTRGQQVTLRCSPISGHKSVSWYQQVLGQGPQFIFQYYEKEERGRGNFPDRFSARQFPNYSSELNVNALLLGDSALYLCASSWGGGTNEKLFFGSGTQLSVL.

The gene calls are TRBV7-7 and TRBJ2-5; 7 nucleotides match TRBD1. CDR3 length: 13 residues. V dropped 4 bases and J dropped 3; count of bases not matched to a gene: 2. From germline, CDR1 is SSHAT and CDR2 FNYEAQ (reference sequence). CDR3 bases: TGTGCCAGCAGCTGGCAGGGGGAAGAGACCCAGTACTTC. Amino acids: CASSWQGEETQYF.

The V call is TRBV27, the J call TRBJ2-1, with D possibly TRBD2 on 5 matching bases. Germline V gene sequence: CDR1 MNHEY, CDR2 SMNVEV (reference sequence). V lost 5 bases and J 5 bases, leaving 13 bases between the germline ends. The CDR3 extends over 14 amino acids. The CDR3 DNA is TGTGCCAGCAGTGGCCGGCTAGCCCACAATGAGCAGTTCTTC. Its translation: CASSGRLAHNEQFF.

CDR3 sequence reads: CASSDREQPQARNEQFF. DNA of the CDR3: TGTGCCAGCAGCGACCGGGAGCAACCTCAAGCTAGGAATGAGCAGTTCTTC. The gene calls are TRBV9 and TRBJ2-1; D may be TRBD2 (6 bases). V shed 3 bases and J shed 7 bases, with 23 bases lying between them. This CDR3 is 17 amino acids long. Germline values: CDR1 SGDLS, CDR2 YYNGEE.

This chain connects TRBV2 to TRBJ1-2; D remains ambiguous. This CDR3 comprises 14 residues. Looked up from germline, CDR1 is SNHLY and CDR2 is FYNNEI. Trimming pared 0 bases from V and 7 bases from J, leaving 12 bases between. The CDR3 DNA sequence: TGTGCCAGCAGTGAAGCGCGGAGGGTTGGTGGCTACACCTTC. Protein sequence: CASSEARRVGGYTF.

This clone appeared once. The V call is TRBV6-5, the J call TRBJ2-3, with TRBD2 matching 8 bases. The junction had 3 bases not matched to a gene; V was cut back by 2 bases and J by 5 bases. Germline V lookup: CDR1 MNHEY, CDR2 SVGAGI. This CDR3 is 14 amino acids long. DNA of the CDR3: TGTGCCAGCAGTTACCCCGGGGGGGGAGATACGCAGTATTTT. Encoded protein: CASSYPGGGDTQYF.

The rearrangement uses TRBV9 and TRBJ2-5; 7 bases map to TRBD1. Germline V gene sequence: CDR1 SGDLS, CDR2 YYNGEE. The CDR3 covers 14 residues. Trimming cost V 3 bases and J 4 bases; bases outside gene matches: 6. The CDR3 DNA sequence: TGTGCCAGCAGCGATGGGGCAGGGGGAGAGACCCAGTACTTC. Protein: CASSDGAGGETQYF.

In its sample, this clone was seen once. The chain employs TRBV7-9 and TRBJ2-7; 9 bases are a match to TRBD1. The CDR3 consists of 14 residues. The junction had 3 bases not matched to a gene; V was cut back by 5 bases and J by 1 base. Germline V gene lookup returns CDR1 SEHNR and CDR2 FQNEAQ (reference sequence). CDR3 sequence reads: CASSPDRGSYEQYF. In nucleotides, the CDR3 is TGTGCCAGCAGCCCGGACAGGGGTTCCTACGAGCAGTACTTC.

The chain joins TRBV4-3 to TRBJ1-1; D call uncertain. Trimming took off 6 bases at V and 3 bases at J, with 11 bases between the two ends. Per the germline V gene, CDR1 is LGHNA and CDR2 is YSLEER. The CDR3 covers 13 residues. For the CDR3, the DNA is TGCGCCAGCAGTCTGGACCTACACACTGAAGCTTTCTTT. It is translated as CASSLDLHTEAFF.

The V gene is TRBV7-2, the J gene TRBJ1-4, with D possibly matching TRBD1 (6 bases). Germline CDR1 SGHTA, CDR2 FQGNSA. CDR3 length: 16 residues. Trimming shortened V by 0 bases and J by 6 bases, and 14 bases separated the two germline ends. The CDR3 spells CASSLASTGSDEKLFF. CDR3 DNA: TGTGCCAGCAGCTTAGCTAGTACAGGGAGTGATGAAAAACTGTTTTTT.

The rearrangement uses TRBV9 and TRBJ2-7; possible D gene TRBD2, 6 bases. CDR1 and CDR2 (germline): SGDLS, YYNGEE. This CDR3 is built from 15 residues. Trimming took 0 bases from V and 2 from J, leaving 12 bases between them. The CDR3 DNA reads TGTGCCAGCAGCGTAGGGGGAGGTCAAACCTACGAGCAGTACTTC. Encoded protein: CASSVGGGQTYEQYF. Together with reference TRBV9 and TRBJ2-7, the CDR3 gives the full variable domain: DSGVTQTPKHLITATGQRVTLRCSPRSGDLSVYWYQQSLDQGLQFLIQYYNGEERAKGNILERFSAQQFPDLHSELNLSSLELGDSALYFCASSVGGGQTYEQYFGPGTRLTVT.

This clone was seen only a few times. The rearrangement links TRBV9 to TRBJ1-1; a possible D gene is TRBD1 (5 bases). Germline V lookup: CDR1 SGDLS, CDR2 YYNGEE. V lost 0 bases, J lost 4 bases, and 10 bases lay in between. The CDR3 length is 14 residues. The chain's CDR3 is CASSVAGTRTEAFF. CDR3 bases: TGTGCCAGCAGCGTAGCCGGGACCCGCACTGAAGCTTTCTTT.

Here the CDR3 DNA reads TGCGCCAGCAGCTTGGTAACTACTGGGGCCAACGTCCTGACTTTC. This codes for CASSLVTTGANVLTF. J is TRBJ2-6 and V is TRBV5-1; the D is unclear. The V end was cut by 0 bases, the J end by 2 bases, with 6 bases between. CDR1 is SGHRS, CDR2 YFSETQ, per germline. This CDR3 contains 15 residues.